This TCR beta chain appears in the sequencing data of a study of human thymus T cells. Broader study findings: Among thymic and blood repertoires, usage of V and J genes appeared biased.

The CDR3 runs to 15 residues. CDR1 and CDR2 from the germline V gene are ENHRY and SYGVKD. With 0 bases clipped from V and 3 bases from J, the junction kept 3 bases outside the gene matches. In regard to this clone: Its antigen remains unidentified.

Assay used: immunoSEQ multiplex PCR; TCRdb lists only in-frame clones, some missing. Of about 50,000 clones detected, 95% appear once; the ten largest clones hold under 0.2%. Corrective surgery for congenital heart defects was being performed on the healthy Finnish infants who served as donors. Four of the eight donors gave 0.5-1 mL blood during surgery. This chain links TRBV10-3 with TRBJ2-7; 9 positions match TRBD1. The TCR comes from a girl in the first two years of life with a congenital heart defect but otherwise immunologically healthy. The sequenced material came from blood. The CDR3 region is CAISESGDRVYEQYF. As DNA, the CDR3 is TGTGCCATCAGTGAGTCCGGGGACAGGGTCTACGAGCAGTACTTC.